The 10 T cell receptor beta chains below were found in one sample sequenced in a study of T cells in localized non-small cell lung cancer. Assay: immunoSEQ multiplex PCR; the TCRdb copy retains only in-frame clones and omits some. The table lists about 60,000 clones, about 90% of them singletons. Here the sequenced sample was peripheral blood, taken before any cancer treatment. These receptors all come from a woman aged 35-75 years with stage I lung adenocarcinoma.

V and J are TRBV5-4 and TRBJ2-7, with TRBD1 identical over 8 bases. Germline CDR1 SGHNT, CDR2 YYREEE (reference sequence). V shed 3 bases, J shed 2 bases, and the junction held 10 bases outside the gene matches. This CDR3 region has 16 residues. The CDR3 sequence is CASSSSPDRAAYEQYF. The CDR3 DNA is TGTGCCAGCAGCTCATCCCCGGACAGGGCCGCCTACGAGCAGTACTTC.

V usage is TRBV2 and J usage is TRBJ1-1; D might be TRBD1 (5 bases). Germline loops: CDR1 SNHLY, CDR2 FYNNEI. Trimming shortened V by 6 bases and J by 2 bases, and 10 bases separated the two germline ends. The CDR3 has 13 residues. The chain's CDR3 is CASRGDGNTEAFF. CDR3 DNA: TGTGCCAGCAGAGGGGACGGAAACACTGAAGCTTTCTTT. The full variable domain, rest sourced from reference TRBV2 and TRBJ1-1, is EPEVTQTPSHQVTQMGQEVILRCVPISNHLYFYWYRQILGQKVEFLVSFYNNEISEKSEIFDDQFSVERPDGSNFTLKIRSTKLEDSAMYFCASRGDGNTEAFFGQGTRLTVV.

The rearrangement uses TRBV19 and TRBJ2-7; D uncertain. V gave up 5 bases and J gave up 3 bases, with 14 bases separating them. Germline V gene lookup returns CDR1 LNHDA and CDR2 SQIVND (reference sequence). CDR3 length: 14 residues. In DNA, the CDR3 is TGTGCCAGTAGTGCGATTGATCCCCGCTACGAGCAGTACTTC. The encoded protein is CASSAIDPRYEQYF.

This clone was counted once. This chain joins TRBV6-1 and TRBJ2-3; TRBD1 agrees at 8 bases. Germline CDR1 reads MNHNS; CDR2 reads SASEGT. CDR3 length: 14 amino acids. V lost 5 bases to trimming and J lost 2 bases; unmatched junction nucleotides: 3. The CDR3, as DNA: TGTGCCAGCAGTCGGACAGGGCCCACAGATACGCAGTATTTT. Encoded protein: CASSRTGPTDTQYF.

The V call is TRBV2, the J call TRBJ1-1, with TRBD1 matching over 10 bases. There are 17 residues in the CDR3. V trimming: 2 bases; J trimming: 4 bases; junction bases outside the gene matches: 10. From germline, CDR1 is SNHLY and CDR2 FYNNEI. The CDR3 region has the DNA TGTGCCAGCAGTGAAAAAGGTACGGGACAGGGGATCACTGAAGCTTTCTTT. Amino acid sequence: CASSEKGTGQGITEAFF.

The rearrangement links TRBV11-2 to TRBJ1-4, with D unclear. The CDR3 spans 14 residues. V lost 1 base to trimming and J lost 7 bases, with 10 bases between them. Germline loops: CDR1 SGHAT, CDR2 FQNNGV. The CDR3 spells CASSLGSTGEKLFF. The CDR3 DNA reads as TGTGCCAGCAGCTTAGGATCAACGGGTGAAAAACTGTTTTTT.

This clone was recorded a few times. The genes are TRBV7-2 and TRBJ2-5, with 7 bases matching TRBD1. Germline V gene lookup returns CDR1 SGHTA and CDR2 FQGNSA. This CDR3 comprises 16 residues. Trimming at V came to 4 bases and at J to 2 bases, leaving 10 bases not matched to a gene. The CDR3 nucleotides read TGTGCCAGCAGCTCATCACTGACAGGGAAACAAGAGACCCAGTACTTC. It is translated as CASSSSLTGKQETQYF.

The rearrangement links TRBV7-8 to TRBJ1-2, with D tentatively TRBD1 (5 bases). Between the trimmed V and J ends, which lost 1 base and 8 bases, there was a span of 8 bases. The CDR3 has 12 residues. Per the germline V gene, CDR1 is SGHVS and CDR2 is FQNEAQ. The CDR3, as DNA: TGTGCCAGCAGCTTAGGTGGGGACGGCTACACCTTC. It specifies CASSLGGDGYTF. Together with reference TRBV7-8 and TRBJ1-2, the CDR3 gives the full variable domain: GAGVSQSPRYKVAKRGQDVALRCDPISGHVSLFWYQQALGQGPEFLTYFQNEAQLDKSGLPSDRFFAERPEGSVSTLKIQRTQQEDSAVYLCASSLGGDGYTFGSGTRLTVV.

The rearrangement uses TRBV29-1 and TRBJ2-3, with TRBD2 matching 9 bases. CDR3 length: 18 amino acids. Germline V gene lookup returns CDR1 SQVTM and CDR2 ANQGSEA. After removal of 4 bases from V and 4 bases from J, the junction contained 18 bases not matched to a gene. The CDR3 bases are TGCAGCGTTGTGAGTAAAGGGATAGCGGGAGTAATAGCAGATACGCAGTATTTT. Its translation is CSVVSKGIAGVIADTQYF.

The V call is TRBV5-1, the J call TRBJ2-1; 7 bases fit TRBD2. Germline CDR1 reads SGHRS; CDR2 reads YFSETQ. The CDR3 is 15 amino acids. With V trimmed by 5 bases and J by 5 bases, 10 bases remained unmatched. The CDR3 reads CASSGVSGTHNEQFF. The DNA for the CDR3 is TGCGCCAGCAGTGGAGTCAGCGGGACTCACAATGAGCAGTTCTTC. Supplemented by reference TRBV5-1 and TRBJ2-1, the full variable domain reads KAGVTQTPRYLIKTRGQQVTLSCSPISGHRSVSWYQQTPGQGLQFLFEYFSETQRNKGNFPGRFSGRQFSNSRSEMNVSTLELGDSALYLCASSGVSGTHNEQFFGPGTRLTVL.